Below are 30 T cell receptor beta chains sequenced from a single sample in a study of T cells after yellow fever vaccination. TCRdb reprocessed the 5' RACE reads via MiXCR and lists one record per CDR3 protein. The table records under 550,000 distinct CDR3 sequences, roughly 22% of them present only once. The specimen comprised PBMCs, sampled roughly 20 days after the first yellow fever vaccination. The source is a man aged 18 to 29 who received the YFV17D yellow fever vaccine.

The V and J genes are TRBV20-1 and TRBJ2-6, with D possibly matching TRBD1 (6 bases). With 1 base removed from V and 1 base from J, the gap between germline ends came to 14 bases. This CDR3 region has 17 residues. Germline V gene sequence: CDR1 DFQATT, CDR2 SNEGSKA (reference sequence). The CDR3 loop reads CSARAHGQGSGANVLTF. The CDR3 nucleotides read TGCAGTGCTAGAGCCCACGGCCAGGGGTCTGGGGCCAACGTCCTGACTTTC.

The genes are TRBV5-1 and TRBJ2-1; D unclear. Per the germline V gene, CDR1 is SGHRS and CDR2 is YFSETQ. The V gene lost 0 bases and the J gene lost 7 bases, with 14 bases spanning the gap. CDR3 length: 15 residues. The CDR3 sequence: CASSLAGGFTNEQFF. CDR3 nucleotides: TGCGCCAGCAGCTTGGCTGGTGGGTTTACAAATGAGCAGTTCTTC.

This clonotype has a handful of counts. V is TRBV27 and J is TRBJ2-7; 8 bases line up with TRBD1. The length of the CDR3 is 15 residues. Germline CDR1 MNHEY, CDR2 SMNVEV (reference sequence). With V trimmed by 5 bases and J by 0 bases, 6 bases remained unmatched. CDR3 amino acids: CASSPRTGSSYEQYV. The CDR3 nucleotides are TGTGCCAGCAGTCCCCGGACAGGGAGCTCCTACGAGCAGTACGTC.

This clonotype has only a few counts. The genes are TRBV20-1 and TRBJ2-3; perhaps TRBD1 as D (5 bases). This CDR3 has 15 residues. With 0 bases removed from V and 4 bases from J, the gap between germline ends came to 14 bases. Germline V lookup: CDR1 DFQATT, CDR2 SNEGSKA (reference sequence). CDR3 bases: TGCAGTGCTAGAGATGAGATGGGGCAGCCAGATACGCAGTATTTT. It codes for CSARDEMGQPDTQYF.

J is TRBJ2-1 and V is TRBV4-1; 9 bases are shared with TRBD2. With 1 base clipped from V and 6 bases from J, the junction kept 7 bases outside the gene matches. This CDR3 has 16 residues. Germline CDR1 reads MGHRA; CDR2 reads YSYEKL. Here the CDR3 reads CASSQGPAAGGNEQFF. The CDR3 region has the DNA TGCGCCAGCAGCCAAGGCCCGGCAGCGGGGGGCAATGAGCAGTTCTTC.

CDR3 amino acids: CASSYRVGRHYEQYV. As DNA, the CDR3 is TGTGCCAGCAGTTACCGGGTGGGTCGGCACTACGAGCAGTACGTC. The chain has TRBV6-5 and TRBJ2-7; D uncertain. The CDR3 length is 15 residues. From germline, CDR1 is MNHEY and CDR2 SVGAGI. V lost 2 bases and J 3 bases, leaving 14 bases between the germline ends.

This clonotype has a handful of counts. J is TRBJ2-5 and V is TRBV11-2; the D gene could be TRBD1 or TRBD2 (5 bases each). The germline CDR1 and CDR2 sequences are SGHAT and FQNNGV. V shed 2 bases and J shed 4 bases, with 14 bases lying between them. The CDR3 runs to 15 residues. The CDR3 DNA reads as TGTGCCAGCAGCTTATTCTGGGGGTTCGGAGAGACCCAGTACTTC. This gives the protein CASSLFWGFGETQYF. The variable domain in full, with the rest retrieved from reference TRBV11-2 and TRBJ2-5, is EAGVAQSPRYKIIEKRQSVAFWCNPISGHATLYWYQQILGQGPKLLIQFQNNGVVDDSQLPKDRFSAERLKGVDSTLKIQPAKLEDSAVYLCASSLFWGFGETQYFGPGTRLLVL.

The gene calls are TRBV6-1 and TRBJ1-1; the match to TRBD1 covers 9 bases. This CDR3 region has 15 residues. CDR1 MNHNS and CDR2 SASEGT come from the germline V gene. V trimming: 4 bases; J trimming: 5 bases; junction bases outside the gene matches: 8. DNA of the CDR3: TGTGCCAGCAGTGCCTCCGGGACAGGGTATACTGAAGCTTTCTTT. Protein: CASSASGTGYTEAFF.

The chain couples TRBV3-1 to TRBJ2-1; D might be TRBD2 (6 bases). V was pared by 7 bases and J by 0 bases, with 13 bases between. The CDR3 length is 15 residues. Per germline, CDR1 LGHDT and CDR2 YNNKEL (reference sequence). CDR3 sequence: CASTLGGFSYNEQFF. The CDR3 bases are TGTGCCAGCACTTTGGGAGGTTTCTCCTACAATGAGCAGTTCTTC.

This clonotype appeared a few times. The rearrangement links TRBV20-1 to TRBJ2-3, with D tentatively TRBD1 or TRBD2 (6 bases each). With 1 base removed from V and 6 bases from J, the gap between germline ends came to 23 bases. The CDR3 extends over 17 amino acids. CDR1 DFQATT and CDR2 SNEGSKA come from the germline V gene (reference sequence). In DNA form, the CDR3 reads TGCAGTGCTAGAGGGTTCCGGACGGGGGCCTTCGATGATACGCAGTATTTT. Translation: CSARGFRTGAFDDTQYF.

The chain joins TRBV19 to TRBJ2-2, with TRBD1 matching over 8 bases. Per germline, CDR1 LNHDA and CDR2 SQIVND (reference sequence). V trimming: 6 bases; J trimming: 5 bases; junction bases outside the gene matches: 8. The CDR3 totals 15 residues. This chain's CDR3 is CASSDRTGRTGELFF. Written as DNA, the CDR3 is TGTGCCAGTAGCGATCGGACAGGGAGGACCGGGGAGCTGTTTTTT.

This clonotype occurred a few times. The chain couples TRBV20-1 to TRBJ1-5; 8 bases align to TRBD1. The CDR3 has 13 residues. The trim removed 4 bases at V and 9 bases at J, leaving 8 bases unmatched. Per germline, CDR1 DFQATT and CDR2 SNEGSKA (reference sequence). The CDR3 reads CSAISQGAPPQHF. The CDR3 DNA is TGCAGTGCTATAAGTCAGGGGGCTCCGCCCCAGCATTTT.

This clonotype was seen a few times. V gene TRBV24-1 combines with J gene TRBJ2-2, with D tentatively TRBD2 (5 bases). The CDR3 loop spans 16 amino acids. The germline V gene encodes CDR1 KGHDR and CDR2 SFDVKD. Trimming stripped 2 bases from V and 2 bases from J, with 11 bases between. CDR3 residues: CATSDSGKLNTGELFF. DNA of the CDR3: TGTGCCACCAGTGATTCCGGGAAACTTAACACCGGGGAGCTGTTTTTT.

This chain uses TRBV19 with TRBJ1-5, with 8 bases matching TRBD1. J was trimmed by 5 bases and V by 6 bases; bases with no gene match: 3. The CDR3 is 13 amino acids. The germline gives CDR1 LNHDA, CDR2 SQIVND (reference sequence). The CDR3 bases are TGTGCCAGTAGGTCAGGGGGCCATCAGCCCCAGCATTTT. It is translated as CASRSGGHQPQHF. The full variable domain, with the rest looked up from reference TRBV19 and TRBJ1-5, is DGGITQSPKYLFRKEGQNVTLSCEQNLNHDAMYWYRQDPGQGLRLIYYSQIVNDFQKGDIAEGYSVSREKKESFPLTVTSAQKNPTAFYLCASRSGGHQPQHFGDGTRLSIL.

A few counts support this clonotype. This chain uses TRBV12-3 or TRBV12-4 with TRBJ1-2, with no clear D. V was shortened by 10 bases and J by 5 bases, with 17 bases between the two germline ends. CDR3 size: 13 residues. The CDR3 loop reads CATKWEGRYGYTF. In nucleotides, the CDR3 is TGTGCCACAAAGTGGGAGGGAAGATATGGCTACACCTTC.

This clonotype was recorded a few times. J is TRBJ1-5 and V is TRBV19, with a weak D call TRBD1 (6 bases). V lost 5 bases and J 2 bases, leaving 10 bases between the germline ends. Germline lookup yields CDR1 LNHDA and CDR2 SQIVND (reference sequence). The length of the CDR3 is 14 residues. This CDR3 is CASSAGGRNQPQHF. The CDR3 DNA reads TGTGCCAGTAGTGCGGGGGGGCGCAATCAGCCCCAGCATTTT.

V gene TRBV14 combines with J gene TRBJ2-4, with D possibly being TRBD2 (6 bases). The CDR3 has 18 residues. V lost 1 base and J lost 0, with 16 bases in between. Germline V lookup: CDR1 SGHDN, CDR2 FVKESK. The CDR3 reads CASSQGESGQLAKNIQYF. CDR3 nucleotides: TGTGCCAGCAGCCAAGGAGAAAGCGGGCAGCTAGCCAAAAACATTCAGTACTTC.

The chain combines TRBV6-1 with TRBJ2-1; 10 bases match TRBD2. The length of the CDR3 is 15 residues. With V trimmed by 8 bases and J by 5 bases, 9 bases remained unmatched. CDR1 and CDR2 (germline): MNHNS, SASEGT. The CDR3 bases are TGTGCCAGCTGCTTTGAGCGGGGGGGAAACAATGAGCAGTTCTTC. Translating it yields CASCFERGGNNEQFF.

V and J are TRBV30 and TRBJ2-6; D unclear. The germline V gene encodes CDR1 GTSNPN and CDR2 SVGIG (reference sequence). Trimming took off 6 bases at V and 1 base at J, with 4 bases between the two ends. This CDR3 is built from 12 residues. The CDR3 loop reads CACWSGANVLTF. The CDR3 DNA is TGTGCCTGTTGGTCTGGGGCCAACGTCCTGACTTTC.

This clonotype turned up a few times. The CDR3 nucleotides read TGCGCCAGCAGCCTACAGACTCCCGTGGGGGAGCAGTTCTTC. Translated: CASSLQTPVGEQFF. The J gene is TRBJ2-1, the V gene TRBV5-1; D is unresolved. CDR1 is SGHRS, CDR2 YFSETQ, per germline. The CDR3 has 14 residues. With 4 bases removed from V and 10 bases from J, the gap between germline ends came to 18 bases.

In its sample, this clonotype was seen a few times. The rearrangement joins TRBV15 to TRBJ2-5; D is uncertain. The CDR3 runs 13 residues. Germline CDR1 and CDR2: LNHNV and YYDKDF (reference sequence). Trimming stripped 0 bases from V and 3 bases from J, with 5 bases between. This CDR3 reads CATSRDREETQYF. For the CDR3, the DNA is TGTGCCACCAGCAGAGATAGGGAAGAGACCCAGTACTTC.

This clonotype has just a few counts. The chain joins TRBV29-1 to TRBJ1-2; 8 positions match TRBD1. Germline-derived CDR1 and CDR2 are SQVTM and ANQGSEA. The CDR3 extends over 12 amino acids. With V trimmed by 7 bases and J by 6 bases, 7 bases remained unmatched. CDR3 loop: CSGGQGIDGYTF. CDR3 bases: TGCAGCGGAGGACAGGGAATTGATGGCTACACCTTC.

As DNA, the CDR3 is TGCGCCAGCAGCCGGACAGGGATCGATTCACCCCTCCACTTT. It yields the protein CASSRTGIDSPLHF. The rearrangement joins TRBV4-1 to TRBJ1-6, with 8 bases matching TRBD1. The CDR3 consists of 14 residues. Germline CDR1 and CDR2: MGHRA and YSYEKL. V dropped 4 bases and J dropped 8; count of bases not matched to a gene: 4.

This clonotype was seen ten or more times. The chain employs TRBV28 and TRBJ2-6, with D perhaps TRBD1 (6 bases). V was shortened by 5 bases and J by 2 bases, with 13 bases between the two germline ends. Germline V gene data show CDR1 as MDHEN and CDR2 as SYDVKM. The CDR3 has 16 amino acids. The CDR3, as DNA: TGTGCCAGCAGTATCCCCCCAGGGGCTGGGGCCAACGTCCTGACTTTC. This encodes CASSIPPGAGANVLTF.

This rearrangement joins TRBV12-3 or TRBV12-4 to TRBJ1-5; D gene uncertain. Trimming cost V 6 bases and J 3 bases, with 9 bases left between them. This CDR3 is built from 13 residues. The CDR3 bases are TGTGCCAGCAGGGAAGTCGTCAATCAGCCCCAGCATTTT. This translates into CASREVVNQPQHF.

CDR3 amino acids: CASSLGTGGAGELFF. CDR3 DNA: TGTGCCAGCAGCTTGGGGACAGGGGGGGCCGGGGAGCTGTTTTTT. V usage is TRBV5-4 and J usage is TRBJ2-2; TRBD1 agrees at 10 bases. Losses at the gene ends were 0 bases for V and 6 bases for J; bases not matched to a gene: 2. The CDR3 covers 15 residues. Germline V gene data show CDR1 as SGHNT and CDR2 as YYREEE (reference sequence).

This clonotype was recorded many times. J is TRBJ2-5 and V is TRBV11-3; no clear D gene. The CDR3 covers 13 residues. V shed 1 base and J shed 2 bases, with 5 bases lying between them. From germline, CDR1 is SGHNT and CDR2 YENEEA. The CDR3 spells CASSLADQETQYF. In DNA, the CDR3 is TGTGCCAGCAGCTTAGCCGATCAAGAGACCCAGTACTTC.

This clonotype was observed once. CDR3 in DNA: TGTGCCAGCAGGTTTTTAGGTAGCACAGATACGCAGTATTTT. Translated: CASRFLGSTDTQYF. The chain employs TRBV6-1 and TRBJ2-3; D gene ambiguous. The CDR3 runs 14 residues. Germline-derived CDR1 and CDR2 are MNHNS and SASEGT. V was cut by 6 bases and J by 0 bases, with 10 bases left in between.

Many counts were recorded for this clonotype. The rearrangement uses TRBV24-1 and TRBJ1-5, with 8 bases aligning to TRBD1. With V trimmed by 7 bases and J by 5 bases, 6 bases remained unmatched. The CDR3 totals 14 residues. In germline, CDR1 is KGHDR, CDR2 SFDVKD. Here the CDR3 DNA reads TGTGCCACCAGCGACAGGGGTGCGGATCAGCCCCAGCATTTT. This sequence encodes CATSDRGADQPQHF.

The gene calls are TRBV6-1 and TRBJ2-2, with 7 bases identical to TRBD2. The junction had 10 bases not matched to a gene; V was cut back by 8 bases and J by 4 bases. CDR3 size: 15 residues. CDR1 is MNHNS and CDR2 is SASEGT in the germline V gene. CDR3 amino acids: CASGPWGGSTGELFF. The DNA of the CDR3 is TGTGCCAGCGGCCCATGGGGGGGGAGCACCGGGGAGCTGTTTTTT.